Each of the 26 T cell receptor beta chains below was sequenced from the same sample in a study of identical twins. TCRdb analysed the 5' RACE reads with MiXCR anew, one entry per CDR3 protein. This sample has 500,000 to 600,000 distinct CDR3 sequences, with roughly 21% found just once. These data were likewise used in another study, on T cells expressing NK-cell markers.

Sequencing was done on a sample of CD4+ T cells sorted from blood. The receptors come from a woman aged 18-29 years in good health.

This clonotype came up a few times. J is TRBJ2-7 and V is TRBV7-9; 9 nucleotides agree with TRBD1. Unmatched junction bases numbered 13, after V lost 4 bases and J lost 3 bases. This CDR3 spans 17 amino acids. Germline loops: CDR1 SEHNR, CDR2 FQNEAQ (reference sequence). Written as DNA, the CDR3 is TGTGCCAGCAGCTCGCTGCCGGGACAGGGAAGACTCTACGAGCAGTACTTC. Protein sequence: CASSSLPGQGRLYEQYF.

This clonotype was seen more than once but under ten times. V and J are TRBV5-1 and TRBJ2-7, with D perhaps TRBD2 (6 bases). The CDR3 contains 16 residues. V lost 4 bases and J 2 bases, leaving 19 bases between the germline ends. Germline values: CDR1 SGHRS, CDR2 YFSETQ. This CDR3 is CASSHQVGSFPYEQYF. Here the CDR3 DNA reads TGCGCCAGCAGCCACCAGGTCGGGAGTTTCCCCTACGAGCAGTACTTC.

Ten or more counts support this clonotype. This rearrangement joins TRBV7-2 to TRBJ2-7; D possibly corresponds to TRBD1 (5 bases). The CDR3 has 15 amino acids. V shed 2 bases and J shed 0 bases, with 11 bases lying between them. CDR1 is SGHTA, CDR2 FQGNSA, per germline. For the CDR3, the DNA is TGTGCCAGCAGCTTATGGGTTCAGGGCTCCTACGAGCAGTACTTC. Translating gives CASSLWVQGSYEQYF.

This clonotype came up a few times. The chain carries TRBV4-3 and TRBJ2-7; D gene unclear. From germline, CDR1 is LGHNA and CDR2 YSLEER. CDR3 size: 14 residues. The V end lost 0 bases, the J end lost 6 bases, and 12 bases lay between the germline ends. CDR3 sequence: CASSQDHQRTEQYF. The CDR3 bases are TGCGCCAGCAGCCAAGATCACCAGCGCACCGAGCAGTACTTC.

The gene calls are TRBV3-1 and TRBJ2-1; D gene ambiguous. The CDR3 has 12 amino acids. Trimming left V 3 bases short and J 6 bases short, with 6 bases between. Germline CDR1 is LGHDT and CDR2 is YNNKEL (reference sequence). The CDR3 here is CASSHLGNEQFF. DNA of the CDR3: TGTGCCAGCAGCCACCTCGGCAATGAGCAGTTCTTC.

The chain employs TRBV20-1 and TRBJ1-1; D not resolved. The V end was cut by 3 bases, the J end by 2 bases, with 10 bases between. Germline V gives CDR1 DFQATT, CDR2 SNEGSKA (reference sequence). This CDR3 is 13 amino acids long. The CDR3 DNA follows: TGCAGTGCTAGTTCATCTGTCAACACTGAAGCTTTCTTT. This gives the protein CSASSSVNTEAFF.

This clonotype was counted between two and nine times. The chain links TRBV9 to TRBJ2-1; 10 nucleotides match TRBD2. The CDR3 runs 16 residues. V shed 2 bases and J 4 bases; nucleotides not matched to a gene: 6. Germline CDR1 and CDR2: SGDLS and YYNGEE. CDR3 DNA sequence: TGTGCCAGCAGCGTTCTCAGCGGGGGGGAATACAATGAGCAGTTCTTC. Its protein is CASSVLSGGEYNEQFF. Together with reference TRBV9 and TRBJ2-1, the CDR3 gives the full variable domain: DSGVTQTPKHLITATGQRVTLRCSPRSGDLSVYWYQQSLDQGLQFLIQYYNGEERAKGNILERFSAQQFPDLHSELNLSSLELGDSALYFCASSVLSGGEYNEQFFGPGTRLTVL.

This clonotype was observed a handful of times. The chain has TRBV6-5 and TRBJ2-7; TRBD1 matches 7 bases. The CDR3 is 14 amino acids. Germline values: CDR1 MNHEY, CDR2 SVGAGI. V was clipped by 4 bases and J by 3 bases; unmatched bases: 6. This chain's CDR3 is CASSSTGKGYEQYF. CDR3 bases: TGTGCCAGCAGTTCGACAGGGAAAGGCTACGAGCAGTACTTC.

Here the CDR3 DNA reads TGTGCCAGCAGCCCTTTGAGGCTAGCTTCCTACGAGCAGTACTTC. As protein: CASSPLRLASYEQYF. The gene calls are TRBV7-2 and TRBJ2-7, with a weak D call TRBD2 (5 bases). The germline V gene encodes CDR1 SGHTA and CDR2 FQGNSA. The length of the CDR3 is 15 residues. The ends were cut back, 5 bases at V and 1 base at J, with 15 bases in the middle.

In its sample, this clonotype was seen a few times. This chain joins TRBV5-6 and TRBJ2-7; D may be TRBD1 (5 bases). The CDR3 length is 13 residues. Trimming removed 2 bases at V and 1 base at J, with 7 bases between. The germline V gene encodes CDR1 SGHDT and CDR2 YYEEEE. CDR3 nucleotides: TGTGCCAGCAGCTTTCAGGGATCCTACGAGCAGTACTTC. Translating it yields CASSFQGSYEQYF.

The V gene is TRBV5-1, the J gene TRBJ1-2; D ambiguous. The CDR3 has 15 residues. Between the trimmed V and J ends, which lost 4 bases and 0 bases, there was a span of 13 bases. From germline, CDR1 is SGHRS and CDR2 YFSETQ. The CDR3 DNA is TGCGCCAGCAGCGGGTTATACGGGACTAACTATGGCTACACCTTC. It translates to CASSGLYGTNYGYTF.

The rearrangement links TRBV5-5 to TRBJ2-2; D is unresolved. CDR1 is SGHKS, CDR2 YYEKEE, per germline (reference sequence). V was cut by 1 base and J by 0 bases, with 13 bases left in between. The CDR3 totals 17 residues. CDR3 DNA: TGTGCCAGCAGCTTGCCGGCAAAGGGTGCGAACACCGGGGAGCTGTTTTTT. Translating gives CASSLPAKGANTGELFF.

The chain has TRBV20-1 and TRBJ2-4; D might be TRBD2 (6 bases). The CDR3 loop spans 14 amino acids. Germline assignment: CDR1 DFQATT and CDR2 SNEGSKA (reference sequence). Trimming stripped 0 bases from V and 1 base from J, with 7 bases between. The CDR3 DNA is TGCAGTGCTAGAGATGGAGGGGCCAAAAACATTCAGTACTTC. Translated, it gives CSARDGGAKNIQYF.

Only a few counts were recorded for this clonotype. The chain recombines TRBV20-1 with TRBJ1-1; D remains unclear. Per germline, CDR1 DFQATT and CDR2 SNEGSKA (reference sequence). This CDR3 has 11 amino acids. The V end was cut by 7 bases, the J end by 8 bases, with 14 bases between. CDR3 in DNA: TGCAGTGTTCTACTCCGTGGCGAAGCTTTCTTT. It encodes CSVLLRGEAFF.

This clonotype occurred a few times. V usage is TRBV20-1 and J usage is TRBJ2-5, with 10 positions matching TRBD2. From germline, CDR1 is DFQATT and CDR2 SNEGSKA (reference sequence). This CDR3 is built from 15 residues. V was clipped by 6 bases and J by 2 bases; unmatched bases: 9. CDR3 coding DNA: TGCAGTGCCCGAAGGGCTAGCGGGGGACAAGAGACCCAGTACTTC. It codes for CSARRASGGQETQYF.

A few counts support this clonotype. The chain combines TRBV5-1 with TRBJ1-2; maybe TRBD1 (5 bases). V was trimmed by 4 bases and J by 4 bases, leaving 14 bases between them. The CDR3 runs 14 residues. CDR1 is SGHRS, CDR2 YFSETQ, per germline. The CDR3 reads CASSDPGRVYGYTF. The CDR3 DNA reads TGCGCCAGCAGCGATCCGGGACGCGTCTATGGCTACACCTTC.

This clonotype was seen only a few times. The chain combines TRBV4-1 with TRBJ1-6; perhaps TRBD1 as D (6 bases). CDR1 and CDR2 (germline): MGHRA, YSYEKL. Trimming removed 3 bases from V and 5 bases from J, with 14 bases in between. The CDR3 length is 16 residues. The CDR3: CASSQTGRGNNSPLHF. The CDR3 nucleotides are TGCGCCAGCAGCCAGACAGGAAGAGGTAATAATTCACCCCTCCACTTT.

A few counts support this clonotype. The rearrangement links TRBV20-1 to TRBJ2-7; the D is unclear. V lost 0 bases and J 3 bases, leaving 18 bases between the germline ends. Germline V gene lookup returns CDR1 DFQATT and CDR2 SNEGSKA (reference sequence). This CDR3 has 16 residues. The CDR3 protein is CSARDEGTPKGYEQYF. The CDR3 DNA follows: TGCAGTGCTAGAGATGAAGGCACTCCTAAGGGCTACGAGCAGTACTTC.

This chain connects TRBV16 to TRBJ1-1; D unclear. The germline CDR1 and CDR2 sequences are KGHSY and FQNENV. The CDR3 has 12 residues. Trimming took off 0 bases at V and 6 bases at J, with 5 bases between the two ends. CDR3 in amino acids: CASSQSLAEAFF. For the CDR3, the DNA is TGTGCCAGCAGCCAATCGCTGGCTGAAGCTTTCTTT.

The chain carries TRBV29-1 and TRBJ1-1, with D perhaps TRBD1 (6 bases). Trimming stripped 0 bases from V and 1 base from J, with 9 bases between. The CDR3 consists of 14 residues. Germline V lookup: CDR1 SQVTM, CDR2 ANQGSEA. The CDR3 bases are TGCAGCGTTGAAGATACAGGGAGGAACACTGAAGCTTTCTTT. Translated, it gives CSVEDTGRNTEAFF.

The V gene is TRBV7-2, the J gene TRBJ2-7; 8 bases map to TRBD1. CDR3 length: 15 residues. V lost 5 bases, J lost 2 bases, and 8 bases stayed unmatched. The germline V gene has CDR1 SGHTA and CDR2 FQGNSA. The CDR3: CASSLAGTGPYEQYF. CDR3 nucleotides: TGTGCCAGCAGCCTCGCCGGGACAGGACCCTACGAGCAGTACTTC.

This chain joins TRBV7-9 and TRBJ2-3; no reliable D call. Germline CDR1 reads SEHNR; CDR2 reads FQNEAQ (reference sequence). The CDR3 is made up of 12 amino acids. Trimming took 5 bases from V and 5 from J, leaving 8 bases between them. DNA for the CDR3: TGTGCCAGCAGCATAGGAGAAGATACGCAGTATTTT. Protein product: CASSIGEDTQYF.

J is TRBJ2-1 and V is TRBV7-2, with 7 positions matching TRBD2. Germline CDR1 is SGHTA and CDR2 is FQGNSA. This CDR3 spans 14 amino acids. J gave up 4 bases and V 10 bases, and 10 bases lay outside the gene matches. The CDR3: CATQEASGYNEQFF. The CDR3 bases are TGTGCCACCCAGGAGGCTAGCGGTTACAATGAGCAGTTCTTC.

The chain employs TRBV7-2 and TRBJ1-1; D is unclear. V was cut by 1 base and J by 1 base, with 7 bases left in between. The CDR3 covers 14 residues. CDR1 SGHTA and CDR2 FQGNSA come from the germline V gene. The CDR3 here is CASSLGHWNTEAFF. CDR3 coding DNA: TGTGCCAGCAGCTTAGGTCACTGGAACACTGAAGCTTTCTTT.

The chain has TRBV10-3 and TRBJ2-7, with 8 positions matching TRBD2. V gave up 9 bases and J gave up 4 bases; unmatched junction bases: 11. In germline, CDR1 is ENHRY, CDR2 SYGVKD. The length of the CDR3 is 14 residues. CDR3 loop: CAIRPQSGSYEQYF. DNA for the CDR3: TGTGCCATACGCCCCCAAAGCGGGAGTTACGAGCAGTACTTC.

V gene TRBV29-1 combines with J gene TRBJ2-3, with D unresolved. Trimming shortened V by 3 bases and J by 3 bases, and 7 bases separated the two germline ends. The CDR3 has 12 amino acids. CDR1 is SQVTM, CDR2 ANQGSEA, per germline. Here the CDR3 DNA reads TGCAGCGTTGACCCGCTAACAGATACGCAGTATTTT. Protein: CSVDPLTDTQYF.